This T cell receptor beta chain was identified during a study of blood T cell repertoires in COVID-19. In germline, CDR1 is MDHEN, CDR2 SYDVKM. The CDR3 is made up of 20 amino acids. V dropped 6 bases and J dropped 0; count of bases not matched to a gene: 13. In the authors' workflow: From reference gene primer amplification, estimates of nucleated cell counts were derived. Produced via immunoSEQ multiplex PCR; TCRdb's table is partial and in-frame only. V, J and clone size reflect that table, while D and trimming were determined from the DNA. The table shows around 130,000 clones, with less than 85% occurring only once. Within 2 weeks before study entry, exposed participants met a COVID-19 case.

The sequence was obtained from a woman under 30 who had been exposed to COVID-19. Sample: PBMCs or T cells enriched from blood (not recorded which). The rearrangement links TRBV28 to TRBJ2-1; TRBD2 aligns across 14 bases. The CDR3 protein is CASSSPRPGLAGGSYNEQFF. The CDR3, as DNA: TGTGCCAGCAGCTCACCCCGCCCCGGACTAGCGGGAGGCTCCTACAATGAGCAGTTCTTC. The whole variable domain, filled in from reference TRBV28 and TRBJ2-1, reads DVKVTQSSRYLVKRTGEKVFLECVQDMDHENMFWYRQDPGLGLRLIYFSYDVKMKEKGDIPEGYSVSREKKERFSLILESASTNQTSMYLCASSSPRPGLAGGSYNEQFFGPGTRLTVL.